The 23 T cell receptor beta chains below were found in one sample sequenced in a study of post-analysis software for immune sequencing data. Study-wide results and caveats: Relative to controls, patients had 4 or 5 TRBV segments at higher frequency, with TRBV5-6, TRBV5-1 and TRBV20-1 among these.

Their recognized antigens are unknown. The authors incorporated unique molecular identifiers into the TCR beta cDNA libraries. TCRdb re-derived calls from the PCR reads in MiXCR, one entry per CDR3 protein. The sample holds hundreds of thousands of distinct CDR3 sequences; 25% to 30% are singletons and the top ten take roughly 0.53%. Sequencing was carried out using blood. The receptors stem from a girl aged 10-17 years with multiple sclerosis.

The CDR3 region is CASRGGAHGYTF. The DNA of the CDR3 is TGTGCCAGCAGAGGAGGGGCCCATGGCTACACCTTC. The chain couples TRBV6-5 to TRBJ1-2; perhaps TRBD1 as D (5 bases). The germline V gene has CDR1 MNHEY and CDR2 SVGAGI. V dropped 6 bases and J dropped 6 bases, with 11 bases sitting between them. This CDR3 comprises 12 residues.

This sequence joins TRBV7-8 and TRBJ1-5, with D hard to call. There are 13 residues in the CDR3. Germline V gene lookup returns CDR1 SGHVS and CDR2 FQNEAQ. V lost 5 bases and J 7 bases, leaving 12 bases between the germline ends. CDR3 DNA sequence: TGTGCCAGCAGCCGCTGGGCAGACCAGCCCCAGCATTTT. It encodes CASSRWADQPQHF.

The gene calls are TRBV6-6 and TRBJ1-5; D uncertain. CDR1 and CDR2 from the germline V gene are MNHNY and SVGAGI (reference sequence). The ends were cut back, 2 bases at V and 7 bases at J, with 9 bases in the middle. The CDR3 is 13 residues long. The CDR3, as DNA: TGTGCCAGCAGTTACGATGTAAACCAGCCCCAGCATTTT. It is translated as CASSYDVNQPQHF.

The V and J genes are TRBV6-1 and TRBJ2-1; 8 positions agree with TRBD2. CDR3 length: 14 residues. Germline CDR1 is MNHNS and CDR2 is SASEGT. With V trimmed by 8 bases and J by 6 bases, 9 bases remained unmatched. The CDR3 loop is CASAPGGPGNEQFF. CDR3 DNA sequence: TGTGCCAGCGCGCCGGGAGGGCCGGGCAATGAGCAGTTCTTC.

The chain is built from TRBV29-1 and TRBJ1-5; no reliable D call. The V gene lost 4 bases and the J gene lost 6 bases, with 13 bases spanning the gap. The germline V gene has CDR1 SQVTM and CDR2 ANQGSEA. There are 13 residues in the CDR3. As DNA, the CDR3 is TGCAGCGTTGTAGGCGGATTGGGTCAGCCCCAGCATTTT. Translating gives CSVVGGLGQPQHF.

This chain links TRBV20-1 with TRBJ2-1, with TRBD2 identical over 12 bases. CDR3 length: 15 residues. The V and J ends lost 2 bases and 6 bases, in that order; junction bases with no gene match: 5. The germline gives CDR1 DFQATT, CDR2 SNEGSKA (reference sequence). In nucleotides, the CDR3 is TGCAGTGCTAGACGACTAGCGGGAGTTATCAATGAGCAGTTCTTC. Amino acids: CSARRLAGVINEQFF.

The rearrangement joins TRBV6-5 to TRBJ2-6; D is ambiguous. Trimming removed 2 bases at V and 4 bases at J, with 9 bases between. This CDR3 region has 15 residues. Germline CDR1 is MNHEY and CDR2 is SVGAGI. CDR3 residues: CASSYVGLGANVLTF. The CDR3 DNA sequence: TGTGCCAGCAGTTACGTGGGTCTGGGGGCCAACGTCCTGACTTTC.

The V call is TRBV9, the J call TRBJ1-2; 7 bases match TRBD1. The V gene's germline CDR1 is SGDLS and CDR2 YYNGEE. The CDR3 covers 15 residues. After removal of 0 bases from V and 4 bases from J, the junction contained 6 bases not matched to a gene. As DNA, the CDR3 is TGTGCCAGCAGCGTAGGACACAGGGGAGGCTATGGCTACACCTTC. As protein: CASSVGHRGGYGYTF. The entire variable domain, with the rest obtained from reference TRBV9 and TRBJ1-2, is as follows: DSGVTQTPKHLITATGQRVTLRCSPRSGDLSVYWYQQSLDQGLQFLIQYYNGEERAKGNILERFSAQQFPDLHSELNLSSLELGDSALYFCASSVGHRGGYGYTFGSGTRLTVV.

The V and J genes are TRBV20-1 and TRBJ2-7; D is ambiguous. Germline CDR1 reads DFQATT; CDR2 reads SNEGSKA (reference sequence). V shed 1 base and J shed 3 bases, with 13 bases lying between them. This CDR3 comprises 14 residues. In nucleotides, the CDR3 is TGCAGTGCTAGAGCCGAACCCTATAACTACGAGCAGTACTTC. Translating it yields CSARAEPYNYEQYF.

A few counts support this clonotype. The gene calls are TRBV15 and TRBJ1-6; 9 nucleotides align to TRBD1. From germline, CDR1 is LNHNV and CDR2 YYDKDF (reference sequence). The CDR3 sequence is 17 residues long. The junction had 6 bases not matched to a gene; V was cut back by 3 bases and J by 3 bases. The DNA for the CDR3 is TGTGCCACCAGCAGGACCGGGACAGGGAACTATAATTCACCCCTCCACTTT. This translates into CATSRTGTGNYNSPLHF.

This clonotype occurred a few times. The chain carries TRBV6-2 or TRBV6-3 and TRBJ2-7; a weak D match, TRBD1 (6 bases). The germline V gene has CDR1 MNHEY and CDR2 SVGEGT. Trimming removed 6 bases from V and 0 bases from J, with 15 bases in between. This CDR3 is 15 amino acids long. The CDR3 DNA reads TGTGCCAGCAGACTCGACAGGAGCGGCTCCTACGAGCAGTACTTC. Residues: CASRLDRSGSYEQYF.

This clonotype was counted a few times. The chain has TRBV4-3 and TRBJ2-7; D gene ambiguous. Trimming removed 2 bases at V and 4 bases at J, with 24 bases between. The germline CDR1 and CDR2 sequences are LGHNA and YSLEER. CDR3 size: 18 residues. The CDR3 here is CASSQTHPSAAEIYEQYF. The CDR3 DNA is TGCGCCAGCAGCCAAACCCACCCCTCCGCCGCCGAGATTTACGAGCAGTACTTC.

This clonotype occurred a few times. The CDR3 DNA is TGTGCCAGCAGCTCTACCGGGACTAGCGGGAGTAGGGATACGCAGTATTTT. It translates to CASSSTGTSGSRDTQYF. The rearrangement joins TRBV3-1 to TRBJ2-3; 14 bases are shared with TRBD2. Germline CDR1 is LGHDT and CDR2 is YNNKEL (reference sequence). This CDR3 spans 17 amino acids. The V segment lost 5 bases and the J segment 6 bases; nucleotides outside the gene matches: 10.

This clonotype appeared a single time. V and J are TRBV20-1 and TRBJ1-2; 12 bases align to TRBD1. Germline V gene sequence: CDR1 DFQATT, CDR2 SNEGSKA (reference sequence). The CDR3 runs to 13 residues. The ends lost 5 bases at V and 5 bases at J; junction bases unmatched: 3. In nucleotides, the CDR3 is TGCAGTGCTGGGGACAGGGGGCATTATGGCTACACCTTC. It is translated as CSAGDRGHYGYTF.

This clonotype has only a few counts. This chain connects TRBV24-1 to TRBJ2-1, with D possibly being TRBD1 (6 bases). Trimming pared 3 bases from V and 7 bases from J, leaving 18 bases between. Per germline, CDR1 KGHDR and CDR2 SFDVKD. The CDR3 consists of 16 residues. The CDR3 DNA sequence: TGTGCCACCAGTGATGAACTACAGGGTCTGGGGAATGAGCAGTTCTTC. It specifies CATSDELQGLGNEQFF.

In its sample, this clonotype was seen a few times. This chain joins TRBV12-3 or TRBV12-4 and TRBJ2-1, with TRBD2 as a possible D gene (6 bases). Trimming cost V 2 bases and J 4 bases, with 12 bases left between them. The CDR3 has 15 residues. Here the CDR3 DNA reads TGTGCCAGCAGTTTAATGGCGGGGAGGTACAATGAGCAGTTCTTC. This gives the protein CASSLMAGRYNEQFF.

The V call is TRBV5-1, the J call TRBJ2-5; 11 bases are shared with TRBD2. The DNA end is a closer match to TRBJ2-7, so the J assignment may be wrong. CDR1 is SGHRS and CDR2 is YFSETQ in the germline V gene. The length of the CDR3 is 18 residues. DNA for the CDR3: TGCGCCAGCAGCCCGGGGACTAGCGGCTCCGCCTGGGACTACGAGCAGTACTTC. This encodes CASSPGTSGSAWDYEQYF.

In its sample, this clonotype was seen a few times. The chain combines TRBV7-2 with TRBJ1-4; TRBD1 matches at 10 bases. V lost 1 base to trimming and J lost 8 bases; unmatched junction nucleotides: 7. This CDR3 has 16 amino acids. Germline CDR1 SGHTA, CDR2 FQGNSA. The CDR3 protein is CASSLGDRGRREKLFF. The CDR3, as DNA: TGTGCCAGCAGCTTAGGAGACAGGGGGCGAAGGGAAAAACTGTTTTTT.

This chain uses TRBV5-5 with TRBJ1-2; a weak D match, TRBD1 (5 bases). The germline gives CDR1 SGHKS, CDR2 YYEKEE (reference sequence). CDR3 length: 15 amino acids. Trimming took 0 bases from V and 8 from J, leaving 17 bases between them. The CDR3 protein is CASSLVLGDSLGYTF. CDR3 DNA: TGTGCCAGCAGCTTGGTTTTGGGCGACAGCCTGGGCTACACCTTC.

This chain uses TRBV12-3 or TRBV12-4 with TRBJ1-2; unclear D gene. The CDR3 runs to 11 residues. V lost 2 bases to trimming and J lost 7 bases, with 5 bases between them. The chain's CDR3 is CASSLRRGYTF. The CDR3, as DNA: TGTGCCAGCAGTTTAAGACGTGGCTACACCTTC.

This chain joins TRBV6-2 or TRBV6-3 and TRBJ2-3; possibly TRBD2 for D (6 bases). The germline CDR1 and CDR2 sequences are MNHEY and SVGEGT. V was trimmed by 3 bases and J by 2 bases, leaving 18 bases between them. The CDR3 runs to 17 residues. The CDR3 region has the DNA TGTGCCAGCAGTTATGTGGCCGGGACTTTCATCACAGATACGCAGTATTTT. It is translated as CASSYVAGTFITDTQYF.

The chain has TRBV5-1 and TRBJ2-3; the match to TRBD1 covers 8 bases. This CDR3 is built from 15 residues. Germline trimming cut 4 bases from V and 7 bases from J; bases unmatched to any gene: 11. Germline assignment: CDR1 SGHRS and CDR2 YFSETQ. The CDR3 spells CASSPGAGGAHTQYF. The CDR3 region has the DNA TGCGCCAGCAGCCCCGGGGCAGGGGGCGCACATACGCAGTATTTT.

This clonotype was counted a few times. The CDR3 here is CATLDSANYGYTF. The CDR3 DNA is TGTGCCACCCTCGACTCAGCTAACTATGGCTACACCTTC. The V gene is TRBV6-6, the J gene TRBJ1-2, with D hard to call. The CDR3 sequence is 13 residues long. Per the germline V gene, CDR1 is MNHNY and CDR2 is SVGAGI (reference sequence). Trimming pared 10 bases from V and 0 bases from J, leaving 12 bases between.